This T cell receptor (beta chain) originates from a study of radiation and T cells in renal cell carcinoma. Sequencing was performed with immunoSEQ multiplex PCR; in TCRdb, only in-frame clones are kept and a portion is missing. This table holds around 180,000 clones, approximately 90% found once. Sample time point: blood 4 weeks post-SBRT, at nephrectomy. Treatment of the sample: 15 Gy SBRT to primary tumor, nephrectomy 4 weeks later. V shed 5 bases, J shed 7 bases, and the junction held 9 bases outside the gene matches. CDR3 length: 16 residues. Germline V gene sequence: CDR1 LNHDA, CDR2 SQIVND (reference sequence).

The chain recombines TRBV19 with TRBJ1-4; 11 bases map to TRBD1. The material sequenced was blood, taken from a patient whose treatment included radiotherapy and nephrectomy. The sequence derives from a woman in her forties or fifties with renal cell carcinoma. This chain's CDR3 is CASSSPDRGRGEKLFF. Written as DNA, the CDR3 is TGTGCCAGTAGTTCACCGGACAGGGGGCGCGGTGAAAAACTGTTTTTT.